This TCR beta chain was observed in a study of shared clonotypes between healthy human individuals. Overall study results and limits: Across subsets, estimated richness was generally greater for naive than for memory populations.

Details on this clone: Its antigen is still unknown. Additional DNA sequences in this sample encode the identical CDR3.

Negatively enriched CD4+ T cells were divided by CD45RA into naive and memory. The ends were cut back, 3 bases at V and 0 bases at J, with 10 bases in the middle. The CDR3 sequence is 14 residues long. Germline loops: CDR1 GTSNPN, CDR2 SVGIG (reference sequence). Deep-level settings were used for running the assay. The assay was immunoSEQ multiplex PCR, and TCRdb's table has in-frame clones only and misses some. The top ten clones hold roughly 0.36% of a sample with approximately 2.5 million clones, over 85% of them seen once. This receptor was taken from a young man in good health. Some clones in this sample may be carry-over from other donors' samples. The V and J genes are TRBV30 and TRBJ2-3; a weak D match, TRBD1 (6 bases). Sequenced: naive CD4+ T cells from PBMCs. The subset denotes: CD45RA+ positively selected. In DNA, the CDR3 is TGTGCCTGGAGGAACAGGGAGAGCACAGATACGCAGTATTTT. This codes for CAWRNRESTDTQYF. Full variable domain (missing parts from reference TRBV30 and TRBJ2-3): SQTIHQWPATLVQPVGSPLSLECTVEGTSNPNLYWYRQAAGRGLQLLFYSVGIGQISSEVPQNLSASRPQDRQFILSSKKLLLSDSGFYLCAWRNRESTDTQYFGPGTRLTVL.